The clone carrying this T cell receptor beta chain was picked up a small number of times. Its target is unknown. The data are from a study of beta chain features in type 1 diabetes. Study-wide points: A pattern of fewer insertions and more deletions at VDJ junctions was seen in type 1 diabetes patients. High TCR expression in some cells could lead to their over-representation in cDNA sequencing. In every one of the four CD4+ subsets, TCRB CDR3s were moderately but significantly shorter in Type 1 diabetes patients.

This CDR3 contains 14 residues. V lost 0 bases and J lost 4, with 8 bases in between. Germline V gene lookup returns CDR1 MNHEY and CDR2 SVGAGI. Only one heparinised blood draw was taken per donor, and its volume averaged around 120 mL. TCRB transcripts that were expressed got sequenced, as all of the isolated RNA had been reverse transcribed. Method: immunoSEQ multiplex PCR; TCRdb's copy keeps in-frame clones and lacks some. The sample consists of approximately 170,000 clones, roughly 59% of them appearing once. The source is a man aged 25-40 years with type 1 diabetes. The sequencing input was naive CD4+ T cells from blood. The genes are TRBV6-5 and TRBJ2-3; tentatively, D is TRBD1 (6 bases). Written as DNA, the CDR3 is TGTGCCAGCAGTTACTCCAGGGGCTCAGATACGCAGTATTTT. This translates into CASSYSRGSDTQYF.